A selection of T cell receptor beta chains follows, all from one sample in a study of T cell repertoires in cytomegalovirus infection. TCRdb fed the reads into MiXCR, producing one record per CDR3 protein. The sample holds about 260,000 distinct CDR3 sequences; around 13% are singletons and the top ten take around 9%. The sample consisted of PBMCs. The receptors were sampled from a human donor in good health (CMV status not recorded). Some clones in this sample may be carry-over from other donors' samples. Both conserved end residues are part of each CDR3. D genes are given only for firm matches. The listing skips clone size in some rows; elsewhere it reads once, few, many or a size class.

size,D,V,J,DNA,CDR3
many,.,TRBV7-3,TRBJ2-5,TGTGCCAGCAGCTTGTTAGGGCGGAACCAAGAGACCCAGTACTTC,CASSLLGRNQETQYF
.,TRBD2,TRBV20-1,TRBJ2-7,TGCAGTGCTCCCTTCTGGCGGGAGTATATCCCCGAGCAGTACTTC,CSAPFWREYIPEQYF
once,.,TRBV28,TRBJ2-5,TGTGCCAGCGGGAGAAGGGGCCTCGAGACCCAGTACTTC,CASGRRGLETQYF
few,.,TRBV18,TRBJ1-6,TGTGCCAGCTCACCGGGGGTGGAATCACCCCTCCACTTT,CASSPGVESPLHF
many,.,TRBV7-3,TRBJ1-2,TGTGCCAGCAGCTCCGAGGGAGACTATGGCTACACCTTC,CASSSEGDYGYTF
.,.,TRBV12-3/TRBV12-4,TRBJ2-2,TGTGCCAGCAGTTTTGGGCGGGCCGGGGAGCTGTTTTTT,CASSFGRAGELFF
many,.,TRBV5-4,TRBJ1-1,TGTGCCAGCAGCTTGGCGGGGGACTGGAACACTGAAGCTTTCTTT,CASSLAGDWNTEAFF
.,TRBD1,TRBV12-3/TRBV12-4,TRBJ1-1,TGTGCCAGCAGTTTAGAGGGACAGGGGTATACTGAAGCTTTCTTT,CASSLEGQGYTEAFF
many,.,TRBV7-6,TRBJ2-7,TGTGCCAGCAGCCCGTCCCCCGCGGACTACGAGCAGTACTTC,CASSPSPADYEQYF
many,TRBD1,TRBV6-1,TRBJ1-1,TGTGCCAGCAGGGGACAGTCCTTGAACACTGAAGCTTTCTTT,CASRGQSLNTEAFF
.,.,TRBV7-6,TRBJ1-1,TGTGCCAGCAGCCTCCAACAGGACACTGAAGCTTTCTTT,CASSLQQDTEAFF
many,.,TRBV12-3/TRBV12-4,TRBJ1-1,TGTGCCAGCACCGAAAGGAGCGGTTACACTGAAGCTTTCTTT,CASTERSGYTEAFF
.,.,TRBV29-1,TRBJ2-1,TGCAGCGCCCTGTCTGGCCCGGGGGATGAGCAGTTCTTC,CSALSGPGDEQFF
.,TRBD2,TRBV7-9,TRBJ2-1,TGTGCCAGCAGCTGGGGGGGAAACAATGAGCAGTTCTTC,CASSWGGNNEQFF
many,.,TRBV6-4,TRBJ2-3,TGTGCCAGCAGTGACGGCGGGGCTAGCACAGATACGCAGTATTTT,CASSDGGASTDTQYF
many,.,TRBV12-3/TRBV12-4,TRBJ2-5,TGTGCCAGCAGTTCACGGGGCAGGGAAGCAGAGACCCAGTACTTC,CASSSRGREAETQYF
many,.,TRBV7-9,TRBJ2-5,TGTGCCAGCAGCCCCCCGGGTCTCAAAGATCGTGAGACCCAGTACTTC,CASSPPGLKDRETQYF
few,TRBD1,TRBV28,TRBJ2-7,TGTGCCAGCAGCCTAGAGTGGCAGGGGGCGCGGTACGAGCAGTACTTC,CASSLEWQGARYEQYF
many,TRBD2,TRBV6-4,TRBJ2-3,TGTGCCAGCAGTGACGGGACTAGCGGGGGGGCAGATACGCAGTATTTT,CASSDGTSGGADTQYF
many,TRBD1,TRBV7-9,TRBJ1-1,TGTGCCAGCAGCTCCCAGGGGGCGAAGTTGAACACTGAAGCTTTCTTT,CASSSQGAKLNTEAFF
.,TRBD2,TRBV5-1,TRBJ2-3,TGCGCCAGCAGCTTGGGAGGGACTAGCCCCACAGATACGCAGTATTTT,CASSLGGTSPTDTQYF
few,TRBD2,TRBV20-1,TRBJ2-7,TGCAGTGCTAAAGGTTCTGGCGGGAGTCACTACTACGAGCAGTACTTC,CSAKGSGGSHYYEQYF